These T cell receptor beta chains were read from a single sample in a study of cytomegalovirus exposure and HLA in healthy donors. Profiled with immunoSEQ multiplex PCR; TCRdb holds only in-frame clones, not every one. The sample holds about 160,000 clones, around 88% seen once. Sequencing was performed on PBMCs. The receptors here all came from a woman younger than 35 in good health and CMV-seronegative. Each CDR3 is given with its conserved first and last residue. Fields, in order: J gene, D gene, clone size, V gene, CDR3 DNA, CDR3 protein. The D gene is left open where the match is weak. Not all rows give a size; the values are once, few, many and, for expanded clones, a class.

j_call: TRBJ2-1; d_call: .; clone_size: .; v_call: TRBV27; cdr3_nt: TGTGCCAGCAGTTTCATCGGTGAGCAGTTCTTC; cdr3_aa: CASSFIGEQFF
j_call: TRBJ2-7; d_call: .; clone_size: .; v_call: TRBV9; cdr3_nt: TGTGCCAGCAGCGAGGGAGCGGGCCACGAGCAGTACTTC; cdr3_aa: CASSEGAGHEQYF
j_call: TRBJ2-2; d_call: .; clone_size: .; v_call: TRBV28; cdr3_nt: TGTGCCAGCAGTTTATCAGGCGTCCCCGGGGAGCTGTTTTTT; cdr3_aa: CASSLSGVPGELFF
j_call: TRBJ2-7; d_call: .; clone_size: .; v_call: TRBV19; cdr3_nt: TGTGCCAGTAGTGCAACGGACACCTACGAGCAGTACTTC; cdr3_aa: CASSATDTYEQYF
j_call: TRBJ2-1; d_call: .; clone_size: .; v_call: TRBV5-1; cdr3_nt: TGCGCCAGCAGCCGGGGTAGGTACAATGAGCAGTTCTTC; cdr3_aa: CASSRGRYNEQFF
j_call: TRBJ1-2; d_call: .; clone_size: .; v_call: TRBV15; cdr3_nt: TGTGCCACCAGTACAGGGCGGGGGACCTATGGCTACACCTTC; cdr3_aa: CATSTGRGTYGYTF
j_call: TRBJ1-1; d_call: .; clone_size: .; v_call: TRBV6-6; cdr3_nt: TGTGCCAGCCTAGTGTCCACTGAAGCTTTCTTT; cdr3_aa: CASLVSTEAFF
j_call: TRBJ1-2; d_call: TRBD1; clone_size: .; v_call: TRBV5-4; cdr3_nt: TGTGCCAGCAGCCGTCAGGGGGATTACTATGGCTACACCTTC; cdr3_aa: CASSRQGDYYGYTF
j_call: TRBJ2-3; d_call: TRBD2; clone_size: once; v_call: TRBV25-1; cdr3_nt: TGTGCCAGCAGTACGGCTAGCGGGCAGGCCACAGATACGCAGTATTTT; cdr3_aa: CASSTASGQATDTQYF
j_call: TRBJ2-1; d_call: .; clone_size: few; v_call: TRBV6-5; cdr3_nt: TGTGCCAGCAGTACTTTGGGGGCGGGAGTAGAGCAGTTCTTC; cdr3_aa: CASSTLGAGVEQFF
j_call: TRBJ1-2; d_call: .; clone_size: .; v_call: TRBV5-1; cdr3_nt: TGCGCCAGCAGGCCTAGGGAGGTTGGCTACACCTTC; cdr3_aa: CASRPREVGYTF
j_call: TRBJ2-7; d_call: .; clone_size: .; v_call: TRBV27; cdr3_nt: TGTGCCAGCAGTTACCACAGGGACCCCTACGAGCAGTACTTC; cdr3_aa: CASSYHRDPYEQYF
j_call: TRBJ2-5; d_call: .; clone_size: .; v_call: TRBV2; cdr3_nt: TGTGCCAGCCGGCGGACATTCTACAAAGAGACCCAGTACTTC; cdr3_aa: CASRRTFYKETQYF
j_call: TRBJ2-5; d_call: TRBD1; clone_size: .; v_call: TRBV6-5; cdr3_nt: TGTGCCAGCAGTTTCGCAGGGGGCAGGCAGACCCAGTACTTC; cdr3_aa: CASSFAGGRQTQYF
j_call: TRBJ1-2; d_call: .; clone_size: .; v_call: TRBV29-1; cdr3_nt: TGCAGCGTTGGTTCCATAGAGGGCTACACCTTC; cdr3_aa: CSVGSIEGYTF
j_call: TRBJ2-1; d_call: TRBD2; clone_size: few; v_call: TRBV5-4; cdr3_nt: TGTGCCAGCAGCCCCGGACTAGCGGGAGTAGCCTACAATGAGCAGTTCTTC; cdr3_aa: CASSPGLAGVAYNEQFF
j_call: TRBJ1-1; d_call: TRBD1; clone_size: .; v_call: TRBV2; cdr3_nt: TGTGCCAGCAGAGCAACAGGGGGGGTGAACACTGAAGCTTTCTTT; cdr3_aa: CASRATGGVNTEAFF
j_call: TRBJ2-7; d_call: TRBD1; clone_size: .; v_call: TRBV2; cdr3_nt: TGTGCCAGCAGTGACCGGACAGGGCGATACGAGCAGTACTTC; cdr3_aa: CASSDRTGRYEQYF
j_call: TRBJ2-4; d_call: TRBD2; clone_size: .; v_call: TRBV6-5; cdr3_nt: TGTGCCAGCCTCACGGGCGCGGGAGGCATTCAGTACTTC; cdr3_aa: CASLTGAGGIQYF
j_call: TRBJ1-1; d_call: .; clone_size: .; v_call: TRBV19; cdr3_nt: TGTGCCAGTAGTATAGACCAGGGTGTAGCTGAAGCTTTCTTT; cdr3_aa: CASSIDQGVAEAFF
j_call: TRBJ1-1; d_call: .; clone_size: .; v_call: TRBV14; cdr3_nt: TGTGCCAGCAGCCAAGGTGGCAGGGTTACTTTCTTT; cdr3_aa: CASSQGGRVTFF
j_call: TRBJ2-5; d_call: TRBD2; clone_size: .; v_call: TRBV29-1; cdr3_nt: TGCAGCGTTCGCGGACTAGCGGGAGGGCCCCAGTACTTC; cdr3_aa: CSVRGLAGGPQYF
j_call: TRBJ2-1; d_call: TRBD2; clone_size: .; v_call: TRBV5-4; cdr3_nt: TGTGCCAGCAGCCCTGGACTAGCGGGATCCGTATCCTACAATGAGCAGTTCTTC; cdr3_aa: CASSPGLAGSVSYNEQFF
j_call: TRBJ2-3; d_call: TRBD1; clone_size: .; v_call: TRBV7-8; cdr3_nt: TGTGCCAGCAGCTTACGGGACAGAAAAGATACGCAGTATTTT; cdr3_aa: CASSLRDRKDTQYF
j_call: TRBJ1-2; d_call: TRBD1; clone_size: .; v_call: TRBV10-3; cdr3_nt: TGTGCCATCAGTGAGGGACAGGGACGGGGCTATGGCTACACCTTC; cdr3_aa: CAISEGQGRGYGYTF
j_call: TRBJ1-3; d_call: .; clone_size: .; v_call: TRBV9; cdr3_nt: TGTGCCAGCAGCGTAGAGGGTGGGAGCTCTGGAAACACCATATATTTT; cdr3_aa: CASSVEGGSSGNTIYF
j_call: TRBJ2-1; d_call: .; clone_size: .; v_call: TRBV29-1; cdr3_nt: TGCAGCGTAAAGTCATGGCAGGAACCCTACAATGAGCAGTTCTTC; cdr3_aa: CSVKSWQEPYNEQFF
j_call: TRBJ2-7; d_call: TRBD1; clone_size: .; v_call: TRBV5-1; cdr3_nt: TGCGCCAGCAGCTTGGGACAGGGGGCGTCCTCCTACGAGCAGTACTTC; cdr3_aa: CASSLGQGASSYEQYF
j_call: TRBJ2-7; d_call: TRBD2; clone_size: .; v_call: TRBV28; cdr3_nt: TGTGCCAGCAGGTGGACTAGCGGGGCCGCCTACGAGCAGTACTTC; cdr3_aa: CASRWTSGAAYEQYF
j_call: TRBJ1-1; d_call: TRBD1; clone_size: .; v_call: TRBV19; cdr3_nt: TGTGCCAGTAGACAGGGGGCGAACACTGAAGCTTTCTTT; cdr3_aa: CASRQGANTEAFF
j_call: TRBJ1-6; d_call: TRBD1; clone_size: once; v_call: TRBV19; cdr3_nt: TGTGCCAGTACCCGGGACAGAATAGGGAATTCACCCCTCCACTTT; cdr3_aa: CASTRDRIGNSPLHF
j_call: TRBJ2-7; d_call: .; clone_size: .; v_call: TRBV28; cdr3_nt: TGTGCCAGCAGTTCACGGGGTGAAACCTCCTACGAGCAGTACTTC; cdr3_aa: CASSSRGETSYEQYF
j_call: TRBJ1-2; d_call: .; clone_size: .; v_call: TRBV9; cdr3_nt: TGTGCCAGCAGCCCTACCGGGACCGGGGGTGATCGGGGCTATGGCTACACCTTC; cdr3_aa: CASSPTGTGGDRGYGYTF
j_call: TRBJ2-1; d_call: TRBD2; clone_size: .; v_call: TRBV5-1; cdr3_nt: TGCGCCAGCTGTAGCGGGGATTCCTACAATGAGCAGTTCTTC; cdr3_aa: CASCSGDSYNEQFF
j_call: TRBJ2-6; d_call: TRBD1; clone_size: .; v_call: TRBV10-3; cdr3_nt: TGTGCCACAAGACAGGGATCCGGGGCCAACGTCCTGACTTTC; cdr3_aa: CATRQGSGANVLTF
j_call: TRBJ1-2; d_call: .; clone_size: .; v_call: TRBV11-2; cdr3_nt: TGTGCCAGCAGCCAAGGGGACTATGGCTACACCTTC; cdr3_aa: CASSQGDYGYTF
j_call: TRBJ1-1; d_call: .; clone_size: .; v_call: TRBV7-9; cdr3_nt: TGTGCCAGCAGCTTCGACAGCTCTCTGAACACTGAAGCTTTCTTT; cdr3_aa: CASSFDSSLNTEAFF